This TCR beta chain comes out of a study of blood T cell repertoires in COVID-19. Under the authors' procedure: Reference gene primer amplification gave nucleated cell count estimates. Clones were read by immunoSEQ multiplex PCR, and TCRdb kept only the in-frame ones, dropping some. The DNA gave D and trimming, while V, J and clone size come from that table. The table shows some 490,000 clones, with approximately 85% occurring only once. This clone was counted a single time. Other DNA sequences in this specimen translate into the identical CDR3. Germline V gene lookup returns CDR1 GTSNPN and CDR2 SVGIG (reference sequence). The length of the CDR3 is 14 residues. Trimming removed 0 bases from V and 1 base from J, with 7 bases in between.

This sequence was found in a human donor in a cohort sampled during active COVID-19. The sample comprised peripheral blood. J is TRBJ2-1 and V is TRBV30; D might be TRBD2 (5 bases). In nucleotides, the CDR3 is TGTGCCTGGAGTGTAGGGAGTTCCTACAATGAGCAGTTCTTC. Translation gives CAWSVGSSYNEQFF.